This is a list of T cell receptor beta chains from one sample in a study of PD-L1 blockade in urothelial cancer. Generated by immunoSEQ multiplex PCR, the TCRdb table keeps only in-frame clones and is missing some. The sample includes 30,000 to 45,000 clones, around four fifths seen only once; the top ten take about 17%. This specimen was PBMCs, taken around atezolizumab (anti-PD-L1) treatment. These receptors were collected from a man aged 60-69 years with urothelial cancer. Each CDR3 is given with its conserved first and last residue. The D gene is left open where the match is weak. The size of a clone is reported for some rows only, either as once, few or many, or as a class for expanded clones.

d_gene	abundance	v_gene	j_gene	CDR3nt	CDR3aa
.	.	TRBV19	TRBJ2-7	TGTGCCAGTAGTAAAACAGCGGTGTCCTACGAGCAGTACTTC	CASSKTAVSYEQYF
.	few	TRBV19	TRBJ2-4	TGTGCCAGTAGTATATCTGGTGGCAGGGGAATAAACATTCAGTACTTC	CASSISGGRGINIQYF
TRBD1	once	TRBV15	TRBJ2-1	TGTGCCACCAGCCCCCCCGGGACAGCTTATGAGCAGTTCTTC	CATSPPGTAYEQFF
.	.	TRBV2	TRBJ1-1	TGTGCCAGCAGTGAAGCAAGCGCGGGATATAACACTGAAGCTTTCTTT	CASSEASAGYNTEAFF
TRBD2	.	TRBV19	TRBJ2-1	TGTGCCAGTATCCTTAGCGGGCGCTCTAGCTCCTACAATGAGCAGTTCTTC	CASILSGRSSSYNEQFF
TRBD2	.	TRBV7-2	TRBJ2-3	TGTGCCAGCAGCGCTAGCGGGACTTTCACAGATACGCAGTATTTT	CASSASGTFTDTQYF
.	.	TRBV5-5	TRBJ1-5	TGTGCCAGCAGCTTGGCTCCGCGGCAGCCCCAGCATTTT	CASSLAPRQPQHF
TRBD1	.	TRBV19	TRBJ2-7	TGTGCCAGTAGTATGGACAGGGGATACGAGCAGTACTTC	CASSMDRGYEQYF
.	.	TRBV4-1	TRBJ2-3	TGCGCCAGCAGCCAAGAACCCGGGCTAGCGATGCGCGCTACGCAGTATTTT	CASSQEPGLAMRATQYF
TRBD1	.	TRBV5-1	TRBJ1-6	TGCGCCAGCAGCTACCGGGACAGGGAATCACCCCTCCACTTT	CASSYRDRESPLHF
.	.	TRBV5-1	TRBJ2-6	TGCGCCAGCACCCCACAGGGACCCTCTGGGGCCAACGTCCTGACTTTC	CASTPQGPSGANVLTF
TRBD1	.	TRBV6-6	TRBJ1-2	TGTGCCAGCATCCTACAGGGGCCATCTCCCGATGGCTACACCTTC	CASILQGPSPDGYTF
TRBD1	.	TRBV6-1	TRBJ2-7	TGTGCCAGCAATTTATCCGGGACAGATGCCTACGAGCAGTACTTC	CASNLSGTDAYEQYF
.	.	TRBV5-1	TRBJ1-4	TGCGCCAGCAGCTTGGGGGCAGCAGGGTGGACTAATGAAAAACTGTTTTTT	CASSLGAAGWTNEKLFF
.	.	TRBV7-6	TRBJ2-3	TGTGCCAGCAGAGGTGGGGGACTCACAGATACGCAGTATTTT	CASRGGGLTDTQYF
.	.	TRBV7-8	TRBJ1-5	TGTGCCAGCAGCTTCGGCGGAGACCACCGCAATCAGCCCCAGCATTTT	CASSFGGDHRNQPQHF
TRBD1	.	TRBV7-6	TRBJ2-5	TGTGCCAGCAGCCCGGGGGACAGGGGGCAAGAGACCCAGTACTTC	CASSPGDRGQETQYF
TRBD1	.	TRBV5-8	TRBJ1-5	TGTGCCAGCAGCTTGACGACAGGGGTGTGGGATCAGCCCCAGCATTTT	CASSLTTGVWDQPQHF
.	.	TRBV19	TRBJ2-2	TGTGCCAGTAGTACGGGGTACACCGGGGAGCTGTTTTTT	CASSTGYTGELFF
TRBD1	.	TRBV7-2	TRBJ2-7	TGTGCCAGCAGCTTCGGGACAGAGTACGAGCAGTACTTC	CASSFGTEYEQYF
TRBD2	.	TRBV28	TRBJ2-4	TGTGCCAGCAGCTTTAGCGGGAGTGGAGCCAAAAACATTCAGTACTTC	CASSFSGSGAKNIQYF
.	.	TRBV5-1	TRBJ1-2	TGCGCCAGCAGCTTGGATGGGGGCGGTGGCTACACCTTC	CASSLDGGGGYTF
.	.	TRBV7-7	TRBJ2-2	TGTGCTAGCAGCTTAGGCCCCAGGGCGAACACCGGGGAGCTGTTTTTT	CASSLGPRANTGELFF
.	.	TRBV28	TRBJ2-3	TGTGCCAGCAGTTTAATCGACCTGGGGGGACTGAGCACAGATACGCAGTATTTT	CASSLIDLGGLSTDTQYF
TRBD1	.	TRBV30	TRBJ1-3	TGTGCCTGGAGTGGGCAGGGGGCCGGTGGGGCTGGAAACACCATATATTTT	CAWSGQGAGGAGNTIYF
.	.	TRBV28	TRBJ1-3	TGTGCCAGCAACCAAGCTTACTCTGGAAACACCATATATTTT	CASNQAYSGNTIYF
.	.	TRBV5-8	TRBJ1-2	TGTGCCAGCAGCTTGTGGGGCTACTATGGCTACACCTTC	CASSLWGYYGYTF
TRBD1	.	TRBV27	TRBJ2-6	TGTGCCAGCAGTTTGGGGACAGTGGCTAGCGGGGCCAACGTCCTGACTTTC	CASSLGTVASGANVLTF
.	.	TRBV11-2	TRBJ2-1	TGTGCCAGCAGCTTAGATAATGGGCACAATGAGCAGTTCTTC	CASSLDNGHNEQFF
.	.	TRBV28	TRBJ1-5	TGTGCCAGCAGTTGGGGCAGGGATTATAGCAATCAGCCCCAGCATTTT	CASSWGRDYSNQPQHF
.	.	TRBV4-2	TRBJ1-1	TGTGCCAGCAGCCCGACCGGACACGCGAACACTGAAGCTTTCTTT	CASSPTGHANTEAFF
TRBD1	.	TRBV2	TRBJ2-7	TGTGCCAGCAGTGGTGACAGGGAATACGAGCAGTACTTC	CASSGDREYEQYF
.	once	TRBV7-9	TRBJ2-7	TGTGCCAGCAGCTTCACTGCCGAGCAGTACTTC	CASSFTAEQYF
TRBD1	.	TRBV5-4	TRBJ2-6	TGTGCCAGCAGCTCATACCGGGACAGGGGCACTGGGGCCAACGTCCTGACTTTC	CASSSYRDRGTGANVLTF
.	.	TRBV6-5	TRBJ1-5	TGTGCCAGCAGACCCGACGGGAAGCCCAATCAGCCCCAGCATTTT	CASRPDGKPNQPQHF
TRBD1	.	TRBV10-3	TRBJ1-1	TGTGCCATCAGTGGAAAATCGGGACAGATGAACACTGAAGCTTTCTTT	CAISGKSGQMNTEAFF
.	.	TRBV7-9	TRBJ1-1	TGTGCCAGCAGCTTAGGCGGGGAAGGCGAAGCTTTCTTT	CASSLGGEGEAFF
TRBD1	.	TRBV28	TRBJ1-4	TGTGCCAGCAGTAGGACAGGGTTATCAACTAATGAAAAACTGTTTTTT	CASSRTGLSTNEKLFF
.	.	TRBV13	TRBJ2-3	TGTGCCAGCAGCTTAGGCGGGAGACGAACAGATACGCAGTATTTT	CASSLGGRRTDTQYF
TRBD1	once	TRBV19	TRBJ2-5	TGTGCCAGTAGTATCTCTACAGGGGGCGGGGAGACCCAGTACTTC	CASSISTGGGETQYF
.	.	TRBV30	TRBJ1-3	TGTGCCTGGAGTCCCAACTTACCGGGAACCTCTGGAAACACCATATATTTT	CAWSPNLPGTSGNTIYF
TRBD1	.	TRBV5-1	TRBJ1-3	TGCGCCAGCAGCTGGGGGGACAGGGGAGGAAACACCATATATTTT	CASSWGDRGGNTIYF
.	.	TRBV28	TRBJ1-2	TGTGCCAGCAGTTTAGGTGTTCAGGCGAACTATGGCTACACCTTC	CASSLGVQANYGYTF
.	.	TRBV4-2	TRBJ1-5	TGTGCCAGCAGCCAAGGTCTAGAACCCAATCAGCCCCAGCATTTT	CASSQGLEPNQPQHF
TRBD1	.	TRBV4-1	TRBJ2-7	TGCGCCAGCAGCCACGGACAGGGGACTACCTACGAGCAGTACTTC	CASSHGQGTTYEQYF
TRBD1	.	TRBV4-1	TRBJ1-5	TGCGCCAGCAGCCAAGACAGGGGGAGCAATCAGCCCCAGCATTTT	CASSQDRGSNQPQHF
TRBD2	.	TRBV7-2	TRBJ2-5	TGTGCCAGCAGCCGCGTGCTAGCGGGAGGGCCTGGGGAGACCCAGTACTTC	CASSRVLAGGPGETQYF
.	once	TRBV2	TRBJ1-6	TGTGCCAGCAGTGAAGTTCCCCGTGGGGGCAGGGGTAATTCACCCCTCCACTTT	CASSEVPRGGRGNSPLHF
.	.	TRBV19	TRBJ1-2	TGTGCCAGTACCTTAGCCTCCCGGGGGGCTTATGGCTACACCTTC	CASTLASRGAYGYTF
.	.	TRBV19	TRBJ2-7	TGTGCCAGTAGTACTCTTCTCCGGGACACTGAGCAGTACTTC	CASSTLLRDTEQYF
.	.	TRBV27	TRBJ1-1	TGTGCCAGCAGACGTATGGGGGGAATCTCAGACACTGAAGCTTTCTTT	CASRRMGGISDTEAFF
.	.	TRBV6-1	TRBJ2-3	TGTGCCAGCAGTGGAACTTGGGAGAGAGGCGTTACGCAGTATTTT	CASSGTWERGVTQYF
TRBD2	.	TRBV7-7	TRBJ2-2	TGTGCTAGCAGACGACTAGCGGGGAACACCGGGGAGCTGTTTTTT	CASRRLAGNTGELFF
TRBD2	.	TRBV19	TRBJ2-5	TGTGCCAGTAGCCATCTCTCCCCTAGCGGGAGGGAGACCCAGTACTTC	CASSHLSPSGRETQYF
.	few	TRBV29-1	TRBJ2-5	TGCAGCGTTGACAGGCAGAATGAAGAGACCCAGTACTTC	CSVDRQNEETQYF
TRBD1	.	TRBV28	TRBJ1-5	TGTGCCAGCACCAAACCAGGGGGTTGGGATCAGCCCCAGCATTTT	CASTKPGGWDQPQHF
.	.	TRBV7-2	TRBJ2-1	TGTGCCAGCAGCTCCGGGGTGGCCACCGAGCAGTTCTTC	CASSSGVATEQFF
.	.	TRBV5-4	TRBJ2-5	TGTGCCAGCAGCCCAGGGGACCAAGAGACCCAGTACTTC	CASSPGDQETQYF
.	.	TRBV4-1	TRBJ2-6	TGCGCCAGCAGCCCGACTACCTCTGGGGCCAACGTCCTGACTTTC	CASSPTTSGANVLTF